Listed below are T cell receptor beta chains from one sample, sequenced in a study of cytomegalovirus exposure and HLA in healthy donors. Clones were read by immunoSEQ multiplex PCR, and TCRdb kept only the in-frame ones, dropping some. The sample consists of around 90,000 clones, just under 80% of them appearing once. The sequenced sample consisted of PBMCs. Source of these receptors: a young man in good health and CMV-seronegative. The CDR3 runs from the conserved cysteine through the conserved F or W. The D gene is left open where the match is weak. Expanded clones get a size class; other rows say once, few or many, or leave the size out.

size: NA
J: TRBJ1-1
D: NA
V: TRBV9
CDR3: CASSVRPKAEAFF
DNA: TGTGCCAGCAGCGTGAGGCCGAAAGCTGAAGCTTTCTTT

size: few
J: TRBJ1-5
D: TRBD1
V: TRBV4-3
CDR3: CASSQDAGGYQPQHF
DNA: TGCGCCAGCAGCCAAGATGCAGGGGGGTATCAGCCCCAGCATTTT

size: NA
J: TRBJ2-2
D: NA
V: TRBV7-2
CDR3: CASSLQPLANTGELFF
DNA: TGTGCCAGCAGCTTACAACCCCTAGCGAACACCGGGGAGCTGTTTTTT

size: NA
J: TRBJ2-1
D: TRBD2
V: TRBV5-6
CDR3: CASSPGRLAGYNEQFF
DNA: TGTGCCAGCAGCCCTGGTCGGCTAGCGGGATACAATGAGCAGTTCTTC

size: few
J: TRBJ2-2
D: TRBD2
V: TRBV4-2
CDR3: CASSQDPPSGLPGELFF
DNA: TGTGCCAGCAGCCAAGATCCCCCTAGCGGGCTTCCCGGGGAGCTGTTTTTT

size: NA
J: TRBJ2-2
D: TRBD1
V: TRBV6-5
CDR3: CASRRTGGYDGELFF
DNA: TGTGCCAGCAGGCGGACAGGGGGCTACGACGGGGAGCTGTTTTTT

size: NA
J: TRBJ2-5
D: TRBD2
V: TRBV18
CDR3: CASSPSGGSETQYF
DNA: TGTGCCAGCTCACCTAGCGGGGGATCAGAGACCCAGTACTTC

size: NA
J: TRBJ2-7
D: TRBD2
V: TRBV5-3
CDR3: CARSYSDSVEREGEQYF
DNA: TGTGCCAGAAGCTATTCGGACTCCGTTGAGCGGGAGGGGGAGCAGTACTTC

size: NA
J: TRBJ1-5
D: NA
V: TRBV30
CDR3: CAWGRGGPQHF
DNA: TGTGCCTGGGGGCGGGGGGGGCCCCAGCATTTT

size: NA
J: TRBJ2-1
D: TRBD2
V: TRBV18
CDR3: CASSPVMISGPYNEQFF
DNA: TGTGCCAGCTCACCAGTTATGATTAGCGGGCCCTACAATGAGCAGTTCTTC

size: once
J: TRBJ2-3
D: TRBD2
V: TRBV7-6
CDR3: CASSALAGVRTDTQYF
DNA: TGTGCCAGCAGCGCCCTAGCGGGAGTGCGCACAGATACGCAGTATTTT

size: NA
J: TRBJ2-3
D: TRBD1
V: TRBV19
CDR3: CASSIFPTLDRDLTDTQYF
DNA: TGTGCCAGTAGTATTTTCCCCACCCTGGACAGGGACCTCACAGATACGCAGTATTTT

size: NA
J: TRBJ1-2
D: NA
V: TRBV14
CDR3: CASSAGHYGYTF
DNA: TGTGCCAGCAGCGCAGGGCACTATGGCTACACCTTC

size: few
J: TRBJ1-1
D: NA
V: TRBV5-6
CDR3: CASSLVGREGTEAFF
DNA: TGTGCCAGCAGCTTGGTAGGACGGGAGGGCACTGAAGCTTTCTTT

size: few
J: TRBJ1-5
D: TRBD1
V: TRBV6-4
CDR3: CASSDSIGGQPQHF
DNA: TGTGCCAGCAGTGACTCGATAGGGGGCCAGCCCCAGCATTTT

size: many
J: TRBJ1-5
D: NA
V: TRBV19
CDR3: CASSQPGGRARQPQHF
DNA: TGTGCCAGTAGCCAACCTGGGGGCAGGGCCAGACAGCCCCAGCATTTT

size: NA
J: TRBJ2-3
D: NA
V: TRBV9
CDR3: CASSLTGSTSTDTQYF
DNA: TGTGCCAGCAGCCTTACAGGCTCAACTAGCACAGATACGCAGTATTTT

size: few
J: TRBJ1-2
D: TRBD1
V: TRBV10-3
CDR3: CAISGPPRDRGFYGYTF
DNA: TGTGCCATCAGTGGCCCCCCCCGGGACAGGGGTTTCTATGGCTACACCTTC

size: NA
J: TRBJ2-1
D: TRBD2
V: TRBV11-3
CDR3: CASSGRLAGGEQFF
DNA: TGTGCCAGCAGCGGCCGACTAGCGGGGGGGGAGCAGTTCTTC

size: NA
J: TRBJ2-7
D: TRBD1
V: TRBV5-6
CDR3: CASSPRTGLSYEQYF
DNA: TGTGCCAGCAGCCCCCGGACAGGCCTGTCCTACGAGCAGTACTTC

size: NA
J: TRBJ2-5
D: NA
V: TRBV19
CDR3: CASGTIFSPETQYF
DNA: TGTGCCAGTGGGACAATCTTTTCTCCAGAGACCCAGTACTTC

size: once
J: TRBJ1-2
D: TRBD1
V: TRBV29-1
CDR3: CSVKGAQEGNYGYTF
DNA: TGCAGCGTTAAGGGGGCACAGGAGGGGAACTATGGCTACACCTTC

size: NA
J: TRBJ2-7
D: TRBD1
V: TRBV5-1
CDR3: CASSQQGYAQYF
DNA: TGCGCCAGCAGCCAACAGGGGTACGCGCAGTACTTC

size: NA
J: TRBJ1-3
D: NA
V: TRBV18
CDR3: CASSRATTGQSDF
DNA: TGTGCCAGCTCGCGAGCAACAACCGGACAGTCCGATTTT

size: NA
J: TRBJ2-7
D: TRBD2
V: TRBV5-1
CDR3: CASSLAAGGSSYEQYF
DNA: TGCGCCAGCAGCTTGGCCGCGGGGGGAAGCTCCTACGAGCAGTACTTC

size: NA
J: TRBJ1-5
D: NA
V: TRBV28
CDR3: CASIEPGGAGQPQHF
DNA: TGTGCCAGCATCGAACCTGGCGGCGCGGGTCAGCCCCAGCATTTT

size: NA
J: TRBJ1-1
D: NA
V: TRBV2
CDR3: CASSRAGGWGRGDTEAFF
DNA: TGTGCCAGCAGTCGCGCAGGTGGTTGGGGGCGAGGAGACACTGAAGCTTTCTTT

size: NA
J: TRBJ2-7
D: NA
V: TRBV7-2
CDR3: CASSRLRDNYEQYF
DNA: TGTGCCAGCAGCCGACTCCGGGACAACTACGAGCAGTACTTC

size: NA
J: TRBJ1-1
D: NA
V: TRBV7-3
CDR3: CASSLVGRRAEAFF
DNA: TGTGCCAGCAGCTTAGTGGGGAGGCGGGCTGAAGCTTTCTTT

size: NA
J: TRBJ2-7
D: NA
V: TRBV10-3
CDR3: CAISNLASSYEQYF
DNA: TGTGCCATCAGCAACCTGGCCAGCTCCTACGAGCAGTACTTC

size: NA
J: TRBJ1-2
D: NA
V: TRBV27
CDR3: CASFPLGGDGYTF
DNA: TGTGCCAGCTTCCCCTTAGGGGGGGATGGCTACACCTTC

size: NA
J: TRBJ1-2
D: TRBD1
V: TRBV5-5
CDR3: CASSLGTGTLYGYTF
DNA: TGTGCCAGCAGCTTGGGGACAGGTACTTTGTATGGCTACACCTTC

size: NA
J: TRBJ2-6
D: TRBD1
V: TRBV5-1
CDR3: CASSFLGQISSGANVLTF
DNA: TGCGCCAGCAGCTTCCTGGGACAGATAAGCTCTGGGGCCAACGTCCTGACTTTC

size: NA
J: TRBJ2-5
D: TRBD2
V: TRBV2
CDR3: CASSAGGVKTQYF
DNA: TGTGCCAGCAGCGCGGGGGGGGTGAAGACCCAGTACTTC

size: once
J: TRBJ2-3
D: TRBD2
V: TRBV9
CDR3: CASSPPSGTSTDTQYF
DNA: TGTGCCAGCAGCCCACCTAGCGGTACGAGCACAGATACGCAGTATTTT

size: NA
J: TRBJ2-3
D: NA
V: TRBV6-4
CDR3: CASSERGTDTQYF
DNA: TGTGCCAGCAGTGAGCGGGGCACAGATACGCAGTATTTT

size: NA
J: TRBJ2-7
D: NA
V: TRBV7-2
CDR3: CASSLVDSSYEQYF
DNA: TGTGCCAGCAGCTTAGTTGACAGCTCCTACGAGCAGTACTTC

size: NA
J: TRBJ2-7
D: TRBD1
V: TRBV7-2
CDR3: CASSLNTPGQGSEQYF
DNA: TGTGCCAGCAGCCTTAACACTCCGGGACAGGGGAGCGAGCAGTACTTC

size: NA
J: TRBJ1-3
D: NA
V: TRBV9
CDR3: CASSVGGRVGNTIYF
DNA: TGTGCCAGCAGCGTAGGGGGGCGCGTCGGAAACACCATATATTTT

size: NA
J: TRBJ2-1
D: TRBD1
V: TRBV2
CDR3: CASSGTDRDRFNEQFF
DNA: TGTGCCAGCAGCGGTACCGACAGGGACCGTTTCAATGAGCAGTTCTTC

size: once
J: TRBJ2-1
D: TRBD2
V: TRBV7-8
CDR3: CASSSHFLVAGGGNEQFF
DNA: TGTGCCAGCAGCTCCCACTTCTTGGTAGCGGGAGGTGGGAATGAGCAGTTCTTC

size: NA
J: TRBJ2-1
D: TRBD2
V: TRBV19
CDR3: CASQKGLAGGPGEQFF
DNA: TGTGCCAGCCAAAAAGGGCTAGCGGGAGGGCCCGGGGAGCAGTTCTTC

size: NA
J: TRBJ1-1
D: NA
V: TRBV6-1
CDR3: CASSRGQNTEAFF
DNA: TGTGCCAGCAGTAGAGGACAGAACACTGAAGCTTTCTTT

size: NA
J: TRBJ2-4
D: NA
V: TRBV25-1
CDR3: CASSDGEAGRKNIQYF
DNA: TGTGCCAGCAGTGACGGGGAGGCGGGTAGGAAAAACATTCAGTACTTC

size: NA
J: TRBJ1-2
D: NA
V: TRBV5-6
CDR3: CASLRQALNYGYTF
DNA: TGTGCCAGCTTACGACAGGCCCTTAACTATGGCTACACCTTC

size: NA
J: TRBJ2-3
D: NA
V: TRBV5-1
CDR3: CASRSTGDTQYF
DNA: TGCGCCAGCAGATCGACGGGAGATACGCAGTATTTT

size: NA
J: TRBJ2-2
D: TRBD2
V: TRBV6-1
CDR3: CASSERENGELFF
DNA: TGTGCCAGCAGTGAGCGGGAGAACGGGGAGCTGTTTTTT

size: once
J: TRBJ1-2
D: TRBD1
V: TRBV7-9
CDR3: CASSFTGVYGYTF
DNA: TGTGCCAGCAGCTTTACAGGGGTCTATGGCTACACCTTC

size: NA
J: TRBJ1-2
D: NA
V: TRBV6-1
CDR3: CASSYGQSYGYTF
DNA: TGTGCCAGCAGTTATGGACAGTCCTATGGCTACACCTTC